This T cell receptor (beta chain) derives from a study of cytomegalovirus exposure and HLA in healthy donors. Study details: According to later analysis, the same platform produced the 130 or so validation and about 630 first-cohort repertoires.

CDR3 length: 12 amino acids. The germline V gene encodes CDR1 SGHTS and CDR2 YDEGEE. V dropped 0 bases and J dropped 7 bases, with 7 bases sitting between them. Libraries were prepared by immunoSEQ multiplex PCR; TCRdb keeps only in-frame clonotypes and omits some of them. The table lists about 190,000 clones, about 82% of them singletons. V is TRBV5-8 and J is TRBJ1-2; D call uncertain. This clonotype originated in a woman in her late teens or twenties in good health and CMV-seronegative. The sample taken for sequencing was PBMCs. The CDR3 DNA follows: TGTGCCAGCAGCTTGGATAGGAGTGGCTACACCTTC. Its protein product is CASSLDRSGYTF.